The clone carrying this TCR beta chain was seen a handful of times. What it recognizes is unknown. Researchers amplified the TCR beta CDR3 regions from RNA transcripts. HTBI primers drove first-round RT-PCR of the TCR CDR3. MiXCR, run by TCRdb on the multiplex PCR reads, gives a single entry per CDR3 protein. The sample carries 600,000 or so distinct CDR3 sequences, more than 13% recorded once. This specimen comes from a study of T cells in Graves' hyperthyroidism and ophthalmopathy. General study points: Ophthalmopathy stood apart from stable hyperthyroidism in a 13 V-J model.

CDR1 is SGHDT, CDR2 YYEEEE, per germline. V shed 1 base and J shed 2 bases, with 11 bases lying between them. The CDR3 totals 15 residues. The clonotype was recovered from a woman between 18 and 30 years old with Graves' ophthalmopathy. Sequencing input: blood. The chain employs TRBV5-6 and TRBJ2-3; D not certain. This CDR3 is CASSLPLLTTDTQYF. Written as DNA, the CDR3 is TGTGCCAGCAGCTTGCCCCTTTTAACCACAGATACGCAGTATTTT.